The clone carrying this TCR beta chain was seen more than once but under ten times. Germline V lookup: CDR1 DFQATT, CDR2 SNEGSKA (reference sequence). CDR3 size: 12 residues. Germline trimming cut 4 bases from V and 4 bases from J; bases unmatched to any gene: 3. Amplification yielded TCR beta CDR3 regions, with RNA transcripts as the source. Primed by the HTBI set, a first-round RT-PCR was run on the TCR CDR3. TCRdb processed the multiplex PCR reads anew with MiXCR; each CDR3 protein has one entry. This table holds 300,000 or so distinct CDR3 sequences, 20% to 25% found once. The data were obtained in a study of T cells in Graves' hyperthyroidism and ophthalmopathy.

This TCR came from a woman aged 45-65 years with Graves' hyperthyroidism. This sequence joins TRBV20-1 and TRBJ1-1; 7 bases map to TRBD1. The specimen sequenced was blood. The CDR3 is CSATPGGTEAFF. The CDR3 bases are TGCAGTGCTACCCCAGGGGGCACTGAAGCTTTCTTT.